Below are 8 T cell receptor beta chains sequenced from a single sample in a study of cytomegalovirus exposure and HLA in healthy donors. Primers: 60 Vbeta forward and 13 Jbeta reverse. Sequencing was performed with immunoSEQ multiplex PCR; in TCRdb, only in-frame clones are kept and a portion is missing. Of about 140,000 clones listed, around 82% were seen once; the top ten hold around 6.8%. The sample comprised PBMCs. The receptors shown here come from a middle-aged man in good health and CMV-seropositive.

The chain uses TRBV2 and TRBJ1-1, with D perhaps TRBD1 (5 bases). Germline-derived CDR1 and CDR2 are SNHLY and FYNNEI. Trimming pared 2 bases from V and 4 bases from J, leaving 8 bases between. The CDR3 sequence is 13 residues long. The CDR3 DNA is TGTGCCAGCAGTGAACAGGGCTTCACTGAAGCTTTCTTT. Translated: CASSEQGFTEAFF.

This chain uses TRBV11-3 with TRBJ2-1; D unclear. The CDR3 covers 12 residues. In germline, CDR1 is SGHNT, CDR2 YENEEA. Trimming shortened V by 1 base and J by 8 bases, and 6 bases separated the two germline ends. As DNA, the CDR3 is TGTGCCAGCAGCTTAGCTGCGGATGAGCAGTTCTTC. Protein sequence: CASSLAADEQFF.

The chain joins TRBV18 to TRBJ1-4; 7 bases align to TRBD1. Germline values: CDR1 KGHSH, CDR2 LQKENI. The CDR3 has 15 amino acids. The J segment lost 0 bases and the V segment lost 3 bases, leaving 1 base of the junction unmatched. The CDR3 nucleotides read TGTGCCAGCTCACCCGGGACAGCAACTAATGAAAAACTGTTTTTT. Amino acid sequence: CASSPGTATNEKLFF.

The rearrangement uses TRBV12-5 and TRBJ1-2; no firm D call. The germline gives CDR1 LGHNT, CDR2 FRNRAP. Trimming shortened V by 0 bases and J by 4 bases, and 6 bases separated the two germline ends. The CDR3 runs to 13 residues. This CDR3 is CASGLVPGYGYTF. DNA of the CDR3: TGTGCTAGTGGTTTGGTGCCAGGCTATGGCTACACCTTC.

The chain employs TRBV25-1 and TRBJ2-7, with 9 bases fitting TRBD2. The CDR3 has 15 amino acids. Germline V gives CDR1 MGHDK, CDR2 SYGVNS. With V trimmed by 0 bases and J by 2 bases, 2 bases remained unmatched. In DNA, the CDR3 is TGTGCCAGCAGTGAATATAGCGGGAGACCCTACGAGCAGTACTTC. This sequence encodes CASSEYSGRPYEQYF.

This chain joins TRBV14 and TRBJ1-1, with D possibly matching TRBD1 (6 bases). CDR3 size: 14 residues. Trimming left V 3 bases short and J 4 bases short, with 12 bases between. Per germline, CDR1 SGHDN and CDR2 FVKESK. The CDR3, as DNA: TGTGCCAGCAGCCACAGGGGAATAGGCACTGAAGCTTTCTTT. This translates into CASSHRGIGTEAFF.

This chain connects TRBV7-2 to TRBJ1-5; D may be TRBD1 (5 bases). Trimming took 0 bases from V and 1 from J, leaving 10 bases between them. Germline lookup yields CDR1 SGHTA and CDR2 FQGNSA. This CDR3 region has 16 residues. The CDR3 loop reads CASSLAAGLSNQPQHF. DNA of the CDR3: TGTGCCAGCAGCTTAGCGGCGGGGCTGAGCAATCAGCCCCAGCATTTT.

The chain recombines TRBV7-6 with TRBJ1-3, with D uncertain. Germline V gene sequence: CDR1 SGHVS, CDR2 FNYEAQ. The CDR3 has 15 residues. Trimming cost V 1 base and J 0 bases, with 7 bases left between them. This CDR3 is CASSLGVSSGNTIYF. In nucleotides, the CDR3 is TGTGCCAGCAGCTTAGGAGTGAGCTCTGGAAACACCATATATTTT.